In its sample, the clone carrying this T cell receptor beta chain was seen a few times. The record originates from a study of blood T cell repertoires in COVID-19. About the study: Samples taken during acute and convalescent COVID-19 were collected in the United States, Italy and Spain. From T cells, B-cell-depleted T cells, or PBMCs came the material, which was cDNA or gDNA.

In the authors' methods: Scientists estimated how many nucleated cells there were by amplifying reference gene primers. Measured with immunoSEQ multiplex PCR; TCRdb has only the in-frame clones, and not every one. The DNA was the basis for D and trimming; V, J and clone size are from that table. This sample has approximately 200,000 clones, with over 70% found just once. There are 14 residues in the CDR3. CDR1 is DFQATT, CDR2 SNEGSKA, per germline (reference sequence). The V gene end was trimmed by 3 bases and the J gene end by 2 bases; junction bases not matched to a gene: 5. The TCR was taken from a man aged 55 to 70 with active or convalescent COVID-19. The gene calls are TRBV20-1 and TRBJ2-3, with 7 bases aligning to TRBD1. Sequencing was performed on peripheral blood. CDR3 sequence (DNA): TGCAGTGCTAGTACGGGACAGCACACAGATACGCAGTATTTT. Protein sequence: CSASTGQHTDTQYF.